These T cell receptor beta chains were read from a single sample in a study of cytomegalovirus exposure and HLA in healthy donors. Profiled with immunoSEQ multiplex PCR; TCRdb holds only in-frame clones, not every one. The ten most abundant clones cover 0.9% to 1.4% of a sample with around 210,000 clones. The sequencing input was PBMCs. These receptors were collected from a girl aged 2 to 9 in good health and CMV-seropositive. The CDR3 runs from the conserved cysteine through the conserved F or W. Fields, in order: J gene, V gene, D gene, CDR3 DNA, CDR3 protein. The D gene is left open where the match is weak.

j_gene: TRBJ2-5; v_gene: TRBV7-2; d_gene: TRBD2; CDR3nt: TGTGCCAGCAGCTTAAGGAAAAAACTAGCGGGAGAGACCCAGTACTTC; CDR3aa: CASSLRKKLAGETQYF
j_gene: TRBJ2-7; v_gene: TRBV27; d_gene: -; CDR3nt: TGTGCCAGCAGGGGGCAATCCTACGAGCAGTACTTC; CDR3aa: CASRGQSYEQYF
j_gene: TRBJ1-6; v_gene: TRBV4-1; d_gene: -; CDR3nt: TGCGCCAGCAGCCAAGAAGAGAATTCACCCCTCCACTTT; CDR3aa: CASSQEENSPLHF
j_gene: TRBJ1-5; v_gene: TRBV30; d_gene: -; CDR3nt: TGTGCCTGGAGTGTATCACACGTCGATCAGCCCCAGCATTTT; CDR3aa: CAWSVSHVDQPQHF
j_gene: TRBJ2-7; v_gene: TRBV27; d_gene: -; CDR3nt: TGTGCCAGCAGTTTTTCGGACAGATACGAGCAGTACTTC; CDR3aa: CASSFSDRYEQYF
j_gene: TRBJ2-7; v_gene: TRBV27; d_gene: -; CDR3nt: TGTGCCAGCAGTTTATCGCGGTCCACTACAACCTACGAGCAGTACTTC; CDR3aa: CASSLSRSTTTYEQYF
j_gene: TRBJ2-1; v_gene: TRBV5-4; d_gene: -; CDR3nt: TGTGCCAGCAGCTCGACTGAGATGAGCTCCTACAATGAGCAGTTCTTC; CDR3aa: CASSSTEMSSYNEQFF
j_gene: TRBJ1-2; v_gene: TRBV28; d_gene: TRBD1; CDR3nt: TGTGCCAGCAGACGGCATACAGGGGGCGCTGGCTACACCTTC; CDR3aa: CASRRHTGGAGYTF
j_gene: TRBJ2-5; v_gene: TRBV28; d_gene: -; CDR3nt: TGTGCCAGCAGTTTGGGACACTGGGAGACCCAGTACTTC; CDR3aa: CASSLGHWETQYF
j_gene: TRBJ2-7; v_gene: TRBV5-4; d_gene: -; CDR3nt: TGTGCCAGCAGCCTCGACACCTACGAGCAGTACTTC; CDR3aa: CASSLDTYEQYF
j_gene: TRBJ1-1; v_gene: TRBV5-3; d_gene: -; CDR3nt: TGTGCCAGAAGCCCCGGGGGGGCGCGAACTGAAGCTTTCTTT; CDR3aa: CARSPGGARTEAFF
j_gene: TRBJ2-3; v_gene: TRBV5-1; d_gene: -; CDR3nt: TGCGCCAGCAGCCCCCTTAGCACAGATACGCAGTATTTT; CDR3aa: CASSPLSTDTQYF
j_gene: TRBJ1-4; v_gene: TRBV7-8; d_gene: TRBD1; CDR3nt: TGTGCCAGCAGGGAAATACAGGGGGCGAGTGAAAAACTGTTTTTT; CDR3aa: CASREIQGASEKLFF
j_gene: TRBJ2-3; v_gene: TRBV28; d_gene: TRBD1; CDR3nt: TGTGCCAGCAACCCAGGGGGAGATACGCAGTATTTT; CDR3aa: CASNPGGDTQYF
j_gene: TRBJ2-7; v_gene: TRBV25-1; d_gene: -; CDR3nt: TGTGCCAGCAGTGAGTCTGGGACACCAGGCTCCTACGAGCAGTACTTC; CDR3aa: CASSESGTPGSYEQYF
j_gene: TRBJ2-7; v_gene: TRBV4-1; d_gene: TRBD1; CDR3nt: TGCGCCAGCAGTCATCAACGGACAGGAGAATACGAGCAGTACTTC; CDR3aa: CASSHQRTGEYEQYF
j_gene: TRBJ2-2; v_gene: TRBV10-3; d_gene: TRBD2; CDR3nt: TGTGCCATCAGTGAGCCGCCGGGACTAGCGAACACCGGGGAGCTGTTTTTT; CDR3aa: CAISEPPGLANTGELFF
j_gene: TRBJ2-2; v_gene: TRBV19; d_gene: TRBD1; CDR3nt: TGTGCCACGGCGAGGGCAGGGGGGAACACCGGGGAGCTGTTTTTT; CDR3aa: CATARAGGNTGELFF
j_gene: TRBJ2-2; v_gene: TRBV4-2; d_gene: -; CDR3nt: TGTGCCAGCAGCCCGTGGGGGGGGCGCGAATCCGGGGAGCTGTTTTTT; CDR3aa: CASSPWGGRESGELFF
j_gene: TRBJ1-2; v_gene: TRBV28; d_gene: TRBD1; CDR3nt: TGTGCCAGCAGTTCCTGGACAGGGAACTATGGCTACACCTTC; CDR3aa: CASSSWTGNYGYTF
j_gene: TRBJ2-3; v_gene: TRBV7-2; d_gene: -; CDR3nt: TGTGCCAGCAGCGTTTTAACAGATACGCAGTATTTT; CDR3aa: CASSVLTDTQYF
j_gene: TRBJ2-7; v_gene: TRBV7-8; d_gene: -; CDR3nt: TGTGCCAGCAGCTTAGTAAGGGAGGACAAGGTCGAGCAGTACTTC; CDR3aa: CASSLVREDKVEQYF
j_gene: TRBJ2-7; v_gene: TRBV27; d_gene: TRBD2; CDR3nt: TGTGCCAGCACCCCCGGGGCGGGAGGGGTCGAGCAGTACTTC; CDR3aa: CASTPGAGGVEQYF
j_gene: TRBJ1-5; v_gene: TRBV15; d_gene: -; CDR3nt: TGTGCCACCAGCAGAGCTAATCAGCCCCAGCATTTT; CDR3aa: CATSRANQPQHF
j_gene: TRBJ2-3; v_gene: TRBV9; d_gene: -; CDR3nt: TGTGCCAGCAGCGGAGAGGTGGCGACGGCCACAGATACGCAGTATTTT; CDR3aa: CASSGEVATATDTQYF
j_gene: TRBJ2-7; v_gene: TRBV19; d_gene: -; CDR3nt: TGTGCCAGTAGTATATCTGGGAGGCCGACCTACGAGCAGTACTTC; CDR3aa: CASSISGRPTYEQYF
j_gene: TRBJ2-7; v_gene: TRBV9; d_gene: -; CDR3nt: TGTGCCTCAGGGACAATCTACGAGCAGTACTTC; CDR3aa: CASGTIYEQYF
j_gene: TRBJ1-2; v_gene: TRBV18; d_gene: TRBD1; CDR3nt: TGTGCCAGCTCACCACCTTCGACAGGGAGGTCCTATGGCTACACCTTC; CDR3aa: CASSPPSTGRSYGYTF
j_gene: TRBJ1-5; v_gene: TRBV28; d_gene: TRBD1; CDR3nt: TGTGCCAGCACCGCGGACAGGGCAAATCAGCCCCAGCATTTT; CDR3aa: CASTADRANQPQHF
j_gene: TRBJ2-2; v_gene: TRBV9; d_gene: -; CDR3nt: TGTGCCAGCAGCGAAATTAGAGGGCTATACACCGGGGAGCTGTTTTTT; CDR3aa: CASSEIRGLYTGELFF
j_gene: TRBJ2-7; v_gene: TRBV18; d_gene: -; CDR3nt: TGTGCCAGCTCACTGCCCACAGGACCCTACGAGCAGTACTTC; CDR3aa: CASSLPTGPYEQYF
j_gene: TRBJ2-2; v_gene: TRBV28; d_gene: TRBD2; CDR3nt: TGTGCCAGCAGTTTAGGCGGGAGGGCCCCCGGGGAGCTGTTTTTT; CDR3aa: CASSLGGRAPGELFF
j_gene: TRBJ2-2; v_gene: TRBV28; d_gene: TRBD2; CDR3nt: TGTGCCAGCAACATAGAGTCCGGGGGGGGCTCGAACACCGGGGAGCTGTTTTTT; CDR3aa: CASNIESGGGSNTGELFF
j_gene: TRBJ2-7; v_gene: TRBV2; d_gene: TRBD2; CDR3nt: TGTGCCAGCAGCGGACTAGCGGGAAACGAGCAGTACTTC; CDR3aa: CASSGLAGNEQYF
j_gene: TRBJ2-6; v_gene: TRBV6-5; d_gene: -; CDR3nt: TGTGCCAGCAGTTTACAGGGAACTGGGGCCAACGTCCTGACTTTC; CDR3aa: CASSLQGTGANVLTF
j_gene: TRBJ2-7; v_gene: TRBV19; d_gene: -; CDR3nt: TGTGCCAGTAGTATAGGAGGCGAGCAGTACTTC; CDR3aa: CASSIGGEQYF
j_gene: TRBJ2-2; v_gene: TRBV7-9; d_gene: TRBD2; CDR3nt: TGTGCCAGCAGCTTCAGCGGGAGGCCGAACACCGGGGAGCTGTTTTTT; CDR3aa: CASSFSGRPNTGELFF
j_gene: TRBJ2-3; v_gene: TRBV2; d_gene: -; CDR3nt: TGTGCCAGCACTGCTCGGGGGAAATTCACAGATACGCAGTATTTT; CDR3aa: CASTARGKFTDTQYF
j_gene: TRBJ1-4; v_gene: TRBV16; d_gene: -; CDR3nt: TGTGCCAGCAGCCGCCGACAGTGGGAAAAACTGTTTTTT; CDR3aa: CASSRRQWEKLFF
j_gene: TRBJ1-1; v_gene: TRBV4-1; d_gene: -; CDR3nt: TGCGCCAGCAGCCAAGAAGTGGTGGGGAGAAGCTTCTTT; CDR3aa: CASSQEVVGRSFF